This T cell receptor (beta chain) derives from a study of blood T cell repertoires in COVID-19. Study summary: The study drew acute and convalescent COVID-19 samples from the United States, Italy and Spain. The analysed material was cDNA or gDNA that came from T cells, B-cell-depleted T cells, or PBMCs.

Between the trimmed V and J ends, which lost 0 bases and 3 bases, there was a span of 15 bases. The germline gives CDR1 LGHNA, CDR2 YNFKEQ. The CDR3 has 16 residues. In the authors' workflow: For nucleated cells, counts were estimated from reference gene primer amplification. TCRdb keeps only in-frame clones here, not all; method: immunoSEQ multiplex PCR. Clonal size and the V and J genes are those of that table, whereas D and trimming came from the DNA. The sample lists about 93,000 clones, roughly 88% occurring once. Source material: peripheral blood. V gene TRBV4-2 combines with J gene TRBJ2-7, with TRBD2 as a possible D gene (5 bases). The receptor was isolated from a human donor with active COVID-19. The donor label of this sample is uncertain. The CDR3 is CASSQEGRADFYEQYF. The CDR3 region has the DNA TGTGCCAGCAGCCAAGAAGGCAGAGCGGATTTCTACGAGCAGTACTTC.